This T cell receptor beta chain was identified during a study of T cells in Graves' hyperthyroidism and ophthalmopathy. The CDR3 contains 12 residues. V lost 3 bases and J lost 8, with 7 bases in between. Germline CDR1 and CDR2: MRHNA and SNTAGT. TCR beta CDR3 sequences were amplified from RNA transcripts. The TCR CDR3 first-round RT-PCR relied on the HTBI primer set. Each CDR3 protein gets one entry after TCRdb re-called the multiplex PCR reads with MiXCR. This sample has over 45,000 distinct CDR3 sequences; 49% occur once, and the top ten carry over 10%. Source material for PBMCs was about 10 ml fresh peripheral blood.

The sequencing input was blood. The V call is TRBV6-4, the J call TRBJ2-2; perhaps TRBD1 as D (6 bases). The sequence derives from a woman aged 25-40 years with Graves' ophthalmopathy. The CDR3 sequence: CASSDGQGELFF. In nucleotides, the CDR3 is TGTGCCAGCAGTGATGGACAGGGGGAGCTGTTTTTT.